Listed here are 7 T cell receptor beta chains from one sample, sequenced in a study of blood T cell repertoires in COVID-19. Repertoires were generated with immunoSEQ multiplex PCR, while TCRdb's copy carries only in-frame clones and drops some. The data contain some 55,000 clones, approximately 80% of them singletons. Sequences were obtained from peripheral blood. These receptors all come from a man between 65 and 85 years old with active or convalescent COVID-19.

The chain joins TRBV5-1 to TRBJ1-1, with 7 bases aligning to TRBD1. The germline V gene encodes CDR1 SGHRS and CDR2 YFSETQ. The junction had 4 bases not matched to a gene; V was cut back by 4 bases and J by 1 base. CDR3 length equals 14 residues. This CDR3 reads CASSEGTANTEAFF. In DNA form, the CDR3 reads TGCGCCAGCAGCGAGGGGACAGCGAACACTGAAGCTTTCTTT.

This chain uses TRBV14 with TRBJ2-5; 9 nucleotides match TRBD2. The J segment lost 7 bases and the V segment lost 3 bases, leaving 15 bases of the junction unmatched. The germline gives CDR1 SGHDN, CDR2 FVKESK. This CDR3 has 17 residues. The CDR3 nucleotides read TGTGCCAGCAGCCACGGTATGGTAGCGGGAGCGCTGGGGACCCAGTACTTC. Encoded protein: CASSHGMVAGALGTQYF.

The chain couples TRBV6-2 or TRBV6-3 to TRBJ2-1, with 14 nucleotides matching TRBD2. This CDR3 comprises 18 residues. The ends lost 3 bases at V and 0 bases at J; junction bases unmatched: 4. The germline CDR1 and CDR2 sequences are MNHEY and SVGEGT. The CDR3 here is CASSYLGLAGGSYNEQFF. The CDR3 nucleotides read TGTGCCAGCAGTTATCTCGGACTAGCGGGAGGCTCCTACAATGAGCAGTTCTTC.

The genes are TRBV5-1 and TRBJ1-1, with 9 bases matching TRBD1. The CDR3 runs to 15 residues. With V trimmed by 3 bases and J by 11 bases, 14 bases remained unmatched. Germline V gene sequence: CDR1 SGHRS, CDR2 YFSETQ. CDR3 nucleotide sequence: TGCGCCAGCAGCTCCCCCGGAATGAGACAGGGGGGCGCTTTCTTT. Amino acids: CASSSPGMRQGGAFF.

This clone was found once. This chain links TRBV7-8 with TRBJ2-1, with 9 positions matching TRBD2. CDR1 is SGHVS and CDR2 is FQNEAQ in the germline V gene. V was clipped by 6 bases and J by 5 bases; unmatched bases: 5. This CDR3 has 14 residues. Here the CDR3 DNA reads TGTGCCAGCAGGGAGACTAGCGGTAACAATGAGCAGTTCTTC. Its translation: CASRETSGNNEQFF.

The V gene is TRBV18, the J gene TRBJ1-6; D remains ambiguous. The CDR3 spans 15 residues. CDR1 is KGHSH and CDR2 is LQKENI in the germline V gene. Trimming removed 3 bases from V and 10 bases from J, with 16 bases in between. CDR3 protein: CASSPMGQPESPLHF. CDR3 coding DNA: TGTGCCAGCTCACCTATGGGCCAGCCCGAATCACCCCTCCACTTT.

This clone was recorded only once. V is TRBV11-2 and J is TRBJ1-1, with D maybe TRBD1 (5 bases). The ends were cut back, 1 base at V and 3 bases at J, with 9 bases in the middle. Germline CDR1 SGHAT, CDR2 FQNNGV. CDR3 length: 14 residues. The CDR3 reads CASSLAGSDTEAFF. In nucleotides, the CDR3 is TGTGCCAGCAGCTTAGCAGGGTCGGACACTGAAGCTTTCTTT.